Presented here are 19 T cell receptor beta chains from one specimen sequenced in a study of T-cell memory formation after mild COVID-19 (dated by TCRdb to the early 2020s). The protocol used for the library was 5' RACE. The sequencer was an Illumina NovaSeq 6000. TCRdb reran the public reads through fastp at Q25 and MiXCR, keeping productive beta chains. Every CDR3 protein is listed once, alongside the most common genes and DNA of its rows. This sample is represented by roughly 200,000 distinct CDR3 sequences; just over 9.5% of them were singletons. The top ten constitute around 3.3% of the sample. Sequencing was done on a sample of PBMCs or a T cell subset sorted from them (not recorded which). Receptors originate from a man aged 18 to 35 who had mild COVID-19 (a few samples of this study predate the infection). The sample titles of this study are shuffled in the database, so cell type and time point are left out; the donor was told from shared clones.

The sample holds a few counts of this clonotype. This chain uses TRBV4-3 with TRBJ1-1; D ambiguous. Germline V gene sequence: CDR1 LGHNA, CDR2 YSLEER. This CDR3 has 15 amino acids. Trimming shortened V by 0 bases and J by 6 bases, and 14 bases separated the two germline ends. The CDR3 DNA reads as TGCGCCAGCAGCCAAGATACGGGGTGGGCGCCTGAAGCTTTCTTT. Its protein product is CASSQDTGWAPEAFF.

This clonotype was counted at least ten times. The chain is built from TRBV4-2 and TRBJ2-5; TRBD2 aligns across 9 bases. This CDR3 comprises 17 residues. V lost 0 bases, J lost 5 bases, and 10 bases stayed unmatched. Germline-derived CDR1 and CDR2 are LGHNA and YNFKEQ. CDR3 sequence reads: CASSQDPGGGVSETQYF. As DNA, the CDR3 is TGTGCCAGCAGCCAAGATCCTGGCGGGGGGGTTTCGGAGACCCAGTACTTC.

The gene calls are TRBV20-1 and TRBJ2-3, with 8 bases that match TRBD2. Germline V gene data show CDR1 as DFQATT and CDR2 as SNEGSKA (reference sequence). Germline trimming cut 4 bases from V and 5 bases from J; bases unmatched to any gene: 11. This CDR3 contains 15 residues. CDR3 in amino acids: CSATQFGGARDTQYF. CDR3 sequence (DNA): TGCAGTGCTACCCAGTTCGGGGGGGCCAGAGATACGCAGTATTTT.

This clonotype occurred many times. The J gene is TRBJ1-2, the V gene TRBV7-6; the D gene is possibly TRBD1 (6 bases). This CDR3 has 13 amino acids. Trimming stripped 6 bases from V and 0 bases from J, with 8 bases between. Germline lookup yields CDR1 SGHVS and CDR2 FNYEAQ. Here the CDR3 reads CASSRQANYGYTF. CDR3 sequence (DNA): TGTGCCAGCAGTCGACAGGCTAACTATGGCTACACCTTC.

The J gene is TRBJ1-1, the V gene TRBV7-8; tentative D call: TRBD1 (6 bases). The CDR3 totals 15 residues. V lost 5 bases to trimming and J lost 7 bases, with 20 bases between them. Germline V CDR1 and CDR2: SGHVS, FQNEAQ. This CDR3 is CASSKQGFGVNEAFF. The CDR3 nucleotides read TGTGCCAGCAGCAAACAGGGTTTCGGGGTCAATGAAGCTTTCTTT. The full variable domain, rest sourced from reference TRBV7-8 and TRBJ1-1, is GAGVSQSPRYKVAKRGQDVALRCDPISGHVSLFWYQQALGQGPEFLTYFQNEAQLDKSGLPSDRFFAERPEGSVSTLKIQRTQQEDSAVYLCASSKQGFGVNEAFFGQGTRLTVV.

This clonotype turned up a few times. The V gene is TRBV7-9, the J gene TRBJ1-3, with D perhaps TRBD1 (6 bases). The CDR3 is 15 amino acids. From germline, CDR1 is SEHNR and CDR2 FQNEAQ (reference sequence). The V and J ends lost 4 bases and 0 bases respectively, with 10 bases between them. The CDR3 loop reads CASSSGQNSGNTIYF. The DNA for the CDR3 is TGTGCCAGCAGCTCGGGACAAAACTCTGGAAACACCATATATTTT.

This sequence joins TRBV5-1 and TRBJ1-1; tentative D call: TRBD1 (5 bases). V lost 0 bases to trimming and J lost 1 base, with 7 bases between them. The germline CDR1 and CDR2 sequences are SGHRS and YFSETQ. The CDR3 totals 14 residues. The CDR3 is CASSLAGQNTEAFF. CDR3 coding DNA: TGCGCCAGCAGCTTGGCGGGGCAGAACACTGAAGCTTTCTTT.

This clonotype was detected many times. This chain joins TRBV18 and TRBJ1-2; 9 nucleotides agree with TRBD1. CDR1 and CDR2 from the germline V gene are KGHSH and LQKENI. The CDR3 has 14 residues. With V trimmed by 2 bases and J by 8 bases, 6 bases remained unmatched. The chain's CDR3 is CASSPEGQGSGYTF. The CDR3 DNA reads TGTGCCAGCTCACCAGAGGGACAGGGTTCGGGCTACACCTTC.

The table lists this clonotype with a few counts. V and J are TRBV5-5 and TRBJ2-2, with D unresolved. Germline V CDR1 and CDR2: SGHKS, YYEKEE (reference sequence). The CDR3 spans 13 residues. V was clipped by 2 bases and J by 7 bases, with 9 bases between them. CDR3 nucleotides: TGTGCCAGCAGCTTCTTGCTTAGCGGGGAGCTGTTTTTT. Its protein product is CASSFLLSGELFF.

The chain uses TRBV3-1 and TRBJ2-3; the D is unclear. The CDR3 totals 14 residues. V was pared by 1 base and J by 2 bases, with 7 bases between. Germline V lookup: CDR1 LGHDT, CDR2 YNNKEL (reference sequence). The CDR3 bases are TGTGCCAGCAGCCAAGGGGTCTACACAGATACGCAGTATTTT. It encodes CASSQGVYTDTQYF.

This clonotype showed up many times. The rearrangement uses TRBV12-3 or TRBV12-4 and TRBJ1-1; D may be TRBD1 (6 bases). V lost 5 bases and J lost 5, with 12 bases in between. The CDR3 runs 13 residues. The CDR3 reads CASSPQTGTEAFF. In DNA form, the CDR3 reads TGTGCCAGCAGTCCGCAAACAGGGACTGAAGCTTTCTTT.

CDR3 coding DNA: TGTGCCATCAGTGAAGGACAGGGGGGGAGGCAGCCCCAGCATTTT. Translation: CAISEGQGGRQPQHF. The chain joins TRBV10-3 to TRBJ1-5; 10 nucleotides line up with TRBD1. The CDR3 is made up of 15 amino acids. Germline V CDR1 and CDR2: ENHRY, SYGVKD. The junction had 6 bases not matched to a gene; V was cut back by 3 bases and J by 7 bases.

The J gene is TRBJ2-3, the V gene TRBV28, with D maybe TRBD2 (5 bases). With 8 bases removed from V and 0 bases from J, the gap between germline ends came to 12 bases. The germline V gene has CDR1 MDHEN and CDR2 SYDVKM. This CDR3 has 14 residues. For the CDR3, the DNA is TGTGCCAGCGGGAGCGGTGCTAGCACAGATACGCAGTATTTT. It codes for CASGSGASTDTQYF.

V gene TRBV5-1 combines with J gene TRBJ2-5; D is unresolved. The germline V gene encodes CDR1 SGHRS and CDR2 YFSETQ. Trimming took off 4 bases at V and 5 bases at J, with 12 bases between the two ends. This CDR3 has 13 amino acids. This chain's CDR3 is CASSLQAPETQYF. The CDR3 DNA sequence: TGCGCCAGCAGCCTCCAGGCCCCGGAGACCCAGTACTTC.

This sequence joins TRBV7-2 and TRBJ2-5; D remains unclear. This CDR3 region has 13 residues. Germline loops: CDR1 SGHTA, CDR2 FQGNSA. V gave up 4 bases and J gave up 2 bases, with 8 bases separating them. In DNA, the CDR3 is TGTGCCAGCAGCTGGGGAAGACAAGAGACCCAGTACTTC. Translated: CASSWGRQETQYF.

The chain employs TRBV18 and TRBJ1-1, with 7 bases that match TRBD1. Germline CDR1 reads KGHSH; CDR2 reads LQKENI. The CDR3 is 15 amino acids. V was pared by 2 bases and J by 0 bases, with 3 bases of the junction left unmatched. The DNA of the CDR3 is TGTGCCAGCTCACCAAGGACAGGCATGAACACTGAAGCTTTCTTT. Residues: CASSPRTGMNTEAFF.

This clonotype was seen a few times. V gene TRBV2 combines with J gene TRBJ2-3; D may be TRBD1 (6 bases). The CDR3 has 15 residues. The germline gives CDR1 SNHLY, CDR2 FYNNEI. Trimming cost V 3 bases and J 4 bases, with 14 bases left between them. CDR3 DNA sequence: TGTGCCAGCAGTGACCTAGGACAGCTCCCAGATACGCAGTATTTT. Translation gives CASSDLGQLPDTQYF.

The V gene is TRBV7-2, the J gene TRBJ1-5; no clear D gene. The V and J ends lost 2 bases and 1 base respectively, with 9 bases between them. The CDR3 covers 15 residues. Germline V gene lookup returns CDR1 SGHTA and CDR2 FQGNSA. This CDR3 reads CASSLSHGSNQPQHF. The CDR3 DNA is TGTGCCAGCAGCTTATCGCATGGGAGCAATCAGCCCCAGCATTTT. The full variable domain, in which reference TRBV7-2 and TRBJ1-5 provide the parts outside the CDR3, is GAGVSQSPSNKVTEKGKDVELRCDPISGHTALYWYRQSLGQGLEFLIYFQGNSAPDKSGLPSDRFSAERTGGSVSTLTIQRTQQEDSAVYLCASSLSHGSNQPQHFGDGTRLSIL.

CDR3 in amino acids: CASRGPRTGIYGYTF. Written as DNA, the CDR3 is TGTGCCAGCAGGGGACCTCGGACGGGGATCTATGGCTACACCTTC. The chain is built from TRBV7-2 and TRBJ1-2, with D perhaps matching TRBD1 (5 bases). Trimming took off 6 bases at V and 4 bases at J, with 18 bases between the two ends. The CDR3 is 15 residues long. Germline V gene sequence: CDR1 SGHTA, CDR2 FQGNSA.